A single TCR beta chain is shown here with its context. The specificity of this receptor is unknown. Base qualities were left out, and no much larger clone turns up one base away. These data come from a study of blood T cell repertoires in COVID-19 (dated by TCRdb to the early 2020s). With regard to the full study: Samples from collaborators originated in the United States, Italy and Spain and spanned both the acute and convalescent phases of COVID-19. The samples were drawn from two sources: the first 160 participants of the ongoing ImmuneRACE study, and 1,200 or so subjects contributed by 6 global collaborators. Where available, HLA class I and class II types were taken from metadata supplied by the sample provider and were not determined by assay-based typing. The material from the prospective study consisted of cDNA or gDNA derived from T cells, B-cell-depleted T cells, or PBMCs. The dataset comprised deeply sampled blood TCRbeta repertoires from subjects exposed to, actively infected with, or recovered from COVID-19. Sample metadata almost always included a de-identified subject ID, COVID-19 status, age in years and sex. The repertoires were made available in a free public database intended to serve as a resource for research on the immune response to SARS-CoV-2.

One collaborating source in Seattle enrolled patients during active infection and followed them longitudinally through the course of disease. The collaborating institutions used their own protocols to collect whole blood in K2EDTA tubes. Collaborator samples were shipped for TCRbeta analysis as frozen whole blood, isolated PBMCs, or DNA extracted from either sample type. The CDR3 goes from the cysteine to the phenylalanine over 15 residues. Solely the CDR3 DNA is kept, with 45 bases framed from the first base. Unmatched junction bases come to 5, with V trimmed by 5 bases and J by 5 bases. Per the germline V gene (reference sequence), MNHEY is the CDR1 and SMNVEV is the CDR2. TCRbeta CDR3 regions were amplified from genomic DNA by means of the immunoSEQ Assay, a bias-controlled multiplex PCR. As for how the authors treated the data: The number of nucleated cells in each sample was estimated from the amplification of reference gene primers within the assay. To quantify the absolute abundance of each unique TCRbeta CDR3 rearrangement, sequence reads were collapsed and filtered. Productive Simpson clonality was computed per sample as the square root of Simpson's diversity index over productive rearrangements. TCRdb limited this immuneACCESS table to in-frame rearrangements with V and J called. A share of clones is missing; checked studies link under half to unresolved V genes, and the rest is unexplained. D and trimming were read from the DNA, whereas the V and J calls and clone size are those reported in that table. The sample has 300,000 to 400,000 clones on record, about 90% of them singletons. The ten largest clones capture roughly 6.3% of the sample.

General study outcomes and caveats: How much clinical and demographic metadata was included differed by source and by participant, and the metadata was provided uncurated.

Material: peripheral blood. The chain is assembled from TRBV27 and TRBJ2-1; 11 central nucleotides agree with TRBD2. The TCR was taken from a woman between 50 and 59 years old with COVID-19, enrolled during active disease. The CDR3 protein is CASSPGLAGNNEQFF. The sequence in DNA is TGTGCCAGCAGTCCCGGACTAGCGGGTAACAATGAGCAGTTCTTC.